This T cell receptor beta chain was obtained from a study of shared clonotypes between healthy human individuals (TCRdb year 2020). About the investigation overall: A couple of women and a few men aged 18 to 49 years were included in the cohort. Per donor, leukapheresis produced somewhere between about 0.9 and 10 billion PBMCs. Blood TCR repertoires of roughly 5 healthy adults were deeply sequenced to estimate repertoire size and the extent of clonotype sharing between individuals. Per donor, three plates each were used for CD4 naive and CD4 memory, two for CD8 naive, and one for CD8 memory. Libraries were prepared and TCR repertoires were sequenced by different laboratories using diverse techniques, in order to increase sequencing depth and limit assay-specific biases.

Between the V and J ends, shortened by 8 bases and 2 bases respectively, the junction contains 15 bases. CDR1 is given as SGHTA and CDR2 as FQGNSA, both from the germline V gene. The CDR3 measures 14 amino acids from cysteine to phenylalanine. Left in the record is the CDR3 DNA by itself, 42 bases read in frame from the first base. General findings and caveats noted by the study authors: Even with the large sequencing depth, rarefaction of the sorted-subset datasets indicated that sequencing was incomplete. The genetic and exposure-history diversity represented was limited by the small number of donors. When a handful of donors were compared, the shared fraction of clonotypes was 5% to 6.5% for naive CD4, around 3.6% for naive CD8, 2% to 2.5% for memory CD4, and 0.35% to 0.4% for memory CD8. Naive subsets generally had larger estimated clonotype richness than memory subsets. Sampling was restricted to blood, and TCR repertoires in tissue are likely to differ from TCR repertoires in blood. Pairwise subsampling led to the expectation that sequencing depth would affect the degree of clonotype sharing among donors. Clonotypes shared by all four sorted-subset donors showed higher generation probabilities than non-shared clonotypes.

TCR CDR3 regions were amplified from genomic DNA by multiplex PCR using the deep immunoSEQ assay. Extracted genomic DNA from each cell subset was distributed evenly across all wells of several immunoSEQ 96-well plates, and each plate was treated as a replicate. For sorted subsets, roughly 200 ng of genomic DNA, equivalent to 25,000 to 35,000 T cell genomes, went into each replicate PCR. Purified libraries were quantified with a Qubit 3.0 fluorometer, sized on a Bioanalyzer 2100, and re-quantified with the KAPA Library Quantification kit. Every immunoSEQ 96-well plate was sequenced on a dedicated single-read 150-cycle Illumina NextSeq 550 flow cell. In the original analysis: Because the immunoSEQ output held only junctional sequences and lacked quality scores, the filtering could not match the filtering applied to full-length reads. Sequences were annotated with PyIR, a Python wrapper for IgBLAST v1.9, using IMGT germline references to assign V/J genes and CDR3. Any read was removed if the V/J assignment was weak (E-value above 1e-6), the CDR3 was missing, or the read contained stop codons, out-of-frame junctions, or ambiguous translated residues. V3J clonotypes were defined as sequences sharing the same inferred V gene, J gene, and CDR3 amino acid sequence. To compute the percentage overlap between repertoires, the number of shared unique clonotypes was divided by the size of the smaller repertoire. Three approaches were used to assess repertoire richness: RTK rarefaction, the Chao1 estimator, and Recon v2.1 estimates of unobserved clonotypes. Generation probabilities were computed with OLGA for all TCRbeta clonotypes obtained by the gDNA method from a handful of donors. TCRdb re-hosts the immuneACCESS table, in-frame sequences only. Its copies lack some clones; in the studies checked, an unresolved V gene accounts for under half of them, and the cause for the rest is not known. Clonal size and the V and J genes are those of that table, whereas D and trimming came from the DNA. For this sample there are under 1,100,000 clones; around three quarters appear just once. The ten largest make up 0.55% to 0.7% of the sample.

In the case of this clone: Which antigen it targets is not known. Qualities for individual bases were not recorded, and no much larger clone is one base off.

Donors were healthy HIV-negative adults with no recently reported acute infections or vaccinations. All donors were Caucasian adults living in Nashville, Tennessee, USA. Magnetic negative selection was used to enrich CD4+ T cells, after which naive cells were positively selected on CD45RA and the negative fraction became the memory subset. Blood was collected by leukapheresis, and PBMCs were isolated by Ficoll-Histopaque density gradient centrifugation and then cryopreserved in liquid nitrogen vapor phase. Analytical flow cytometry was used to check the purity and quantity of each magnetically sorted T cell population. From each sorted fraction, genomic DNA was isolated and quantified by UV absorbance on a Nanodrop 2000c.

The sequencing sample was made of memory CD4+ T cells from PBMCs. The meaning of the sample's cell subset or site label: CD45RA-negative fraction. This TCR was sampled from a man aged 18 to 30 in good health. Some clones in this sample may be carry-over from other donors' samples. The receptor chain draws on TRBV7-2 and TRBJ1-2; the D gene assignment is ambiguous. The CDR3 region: CASAQEPQNYGYTF. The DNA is TGTGCCAGCGCTCAGGAACCCCAGAACTATGGCTACACCTTC.